This TCR beta chain was captured by sequencing in a study of CD8 T cells in Susac syndrome. Study-level background: There were about 6 sequenced Susac syndrome patients with active disease and under ten in remission. When blood was drawn, the patients with Susac syndrome were therapy-naive, on corticosteroids, or on intravenous immunoglobulin alone. Findings of the study overall: Expansion of Susac CD8+ clones peaked in TEMRA cells and in active patients.

RNA, at about 0.5 to 1 ug, was reverse transcribed with random hexamers. One entry per CDR3 protein, called by TCRdb with MiXCR from the immunoSEQ multiplex PCR reads. The profile shows under 110,000 distinct CDR3 sequences, 94% of them singletons. Trimming left V 3 bases short and J 5 bases short, with 13 bases between. Per the germline V gene, CDR1 is SEHNR and CDR2 is FQNEAQ (reference sequence). The CDR3 loop spans 14 amino acids. Sequencing of TCR beta was performed on blood CD8+ and CD4+ T cells. This clonotype showed up just once. What it recognizes is unknown. The chain links TRBV7-9 to TRBJ1-2; D ambiguous. The clonotype comes from a human donor with Susac syndrome. Sequencing was performed on CD8+ T cells from PBMCs. The CDR3 spells CASSFPGSTYGYTF. As DNA, the CDR3 is TGTGCCAGCAGCTTTCCTGGCAGCACTTATGGCTACACCTTC.